Each of the 10 T cell receptor beta chains below was sequenced from the same sample in a study of blood T cell repertoires in COVID-19. The table came from immunoSEQ multiplex PCR; TCRdb's copy has only in-frame clones and leaves some out. This table has fewer than 100,000 clones, approximately 85% appearing once. The sample was peripheral blood. The receptors originated from a man in his forties or fifties with COVID-19, enrolled during active disease.

This clone was detected only a few times. The chain joins TRBV4-3 to TRBJ1-5, with D perhaps matching TRBD1 (5 bases). The germline CDR1 and CDR2 sequences are LGHNA and YSLEER. CDR3 length equals 18 residues. Trimming removed 0 bases from V and 2 bases from J, with 17 bases in between. The CDR3 DNA reads as TGCGCCAGCAGCCAAGATGTCCGGTTGCAGGGTGGCAATCAGCCCCAGCATTTT. Its translation is CASSQDVRLQGGNQPQHF.

V usage is TRBV7-3 and J usage is TRBJ2-2, with D uncertain. The germline V gene encodes CDR1 SGHTA and CDR2 FQGTGA. The CDR3 length is 13 residues. The V and J ends lost 3 bases and 4 bases respectively, with 6 bases between them. The CDR3 loop is CASSLAGTGELFF. The CDR3 DNA reads as TGTGCCAGCAGCTTGGCAGGCACCGGGGAGCTGTTTTTT.

The rearrangement links TRBV19 to TRBJ1-2; D not certain. The CDR3 is 15 residues long. V was clipped by 9 bases and J by 4 bases, with 21 bases between them. Per the germline V gene, CDR1 is LNHDA and CDR2 is SQIVND (reference sequence). As DNA, the CDR3 is TGTGCCAGCACCATCGGGGAGGTGGGATTCTATGGCTACACCTTC. As protein: CASTIGEVGFYGYTF.

In this sample, this clone turned up a few times. The rearrangement links TRBV13 to TRBJ2-3, with TRBD2 identical over 13 bases. The V and J ends lost 5 bases and 4 bases, in that order; junction bases with no gene match: 9. The CDR3 length is 17 residues. In germline, CDR1 is PRHDT, CDR2 FYEKMQ (reference sequence). CDR3 DNA: TGTGCCAGCAGCCCGCGGACTAGCGGGAGTGTTCCAGATACGCAGTATTTT. As protein: CASSPRTSGSVPDTQYF.

The gene calls are TRBV6-5 and TRBJ1-2; D is unclear. The germline V gene has CDR1 MNHEY and CDR2 SVGAGI. With 4 bases removed from V and 0 bases from J, the gap between germline ends came to 12 bases. The CDR3 is 15 amino acids. The DNA for the CDR3 is TGTGCCAGCAGTTCGGCCGGGGTGGCTAACTATGGCTACACCTTC. Protein product: CASSSAGVANYGYTF.

The genes are TRBV7-6 and TRBJ2-3; 7 bases match TRBD1. Germline V gene data show CDR1 as SGHVS and CDR2 as FNYEAQ. V trimming: 1 base; J trimming: 2 bases; junction bases outside the gene matches: 3. The CDR3 consists of 15 residues. CDR3 protein: CASSLGTGVTDTQYF. The CDR3 nucleotides read TGTGCCAGCAGCTTAGGGACAGGCGTCACAGATACGCAGTATTTT.

This clone is a singleton in its sample. The J gene is TRBJ2-1, the V gene TRBV28; 9 nucleotides align to TRBD2. Germline trimming cut 5 bases from V and 3 bases from J; bases unmatched to any gene: 11. The CDR3 totals 17 residues. Germline lookup yields CDR1 MDHEN and CDR2 SYDVKM. As DNA, the CDR3 is TGTGCCAGCAGTGCCACCCCGCGACTAGCGGACTACAATGAGCAGTTCTTC. Translating gives CASSATPRLADYNEQFF. The whole variable domain, filled in from reference TRBV28 and TRBJ2-1, reads DVKVTQSSRYLVKRTGEKVFLECVQDMDHENMFWYRQDPGLGLRLIYFSYDVKMKEKGDIPEGYSVSREKKERFSLILESASTNQTSMYLCASSATPRLADYNEQFFGPGTRLTVL.

J is TRBJ2-1 and V is TRBV19, with D perhaps TRBD1 (5 bases). The germline V gene has CDR1 LNHDA and CDR2 SQIVND (reference sequence). This CDR3 has 13 amino acids. Trimming shortened V by 3 bases and J by 6 bases, and 9 bases separated the two germline ends. In DNA form, the CDR3 reads TGTGCCAGTAGTATCGGGCAGGGCAATGAGCAGTTCTTC. It yields the protein CASSIGQGNEQFF. Full variable domain (missing parts from reference TRBV19 and TRBJ2-1): DGGITQSPKYLFRKEGQNVTLSCEQNLNHDAMYWYRQDPGQGLRLIYYSQIVNDFQKGDIAEGYSVSREKKESFPLTVTSAQKNPTAFYLCASSIGQGNEQFFGPGTRLTVL.

The J gene is TRBJ2-5, the V gene TRBV30; 9 positions match TRBD2. The CDR3 sequence is 12 residues long. The germline V gene encodes CDR1 GTSNPN and CDR2 SVGIG (reference sequence). The DNA of the CDR3 is TGTGCTTTTAGCGGGAGAGGAGAGACCCAGTACTTC. Its translation: CAFSGRGETQYF.

The V gene is TRBV4-1, the J gene TRBJ2-1, with TRBD2 matching over 8 bases. Germline loops: CDR1 MGHRA, CDR2 YSYEKL. The CDR3 sequence is 16 residues long. With 4 bases clipped from V and 4 bases from J, the junction kept 9 bases outside the gene matches. In DNA, the CDR3 is TGCGCCAGCAGCCGGAGAGAACTAGCGGATTACAATGAGCAGTTCTTC. Translating gives CASSRRELADYNEQFF.